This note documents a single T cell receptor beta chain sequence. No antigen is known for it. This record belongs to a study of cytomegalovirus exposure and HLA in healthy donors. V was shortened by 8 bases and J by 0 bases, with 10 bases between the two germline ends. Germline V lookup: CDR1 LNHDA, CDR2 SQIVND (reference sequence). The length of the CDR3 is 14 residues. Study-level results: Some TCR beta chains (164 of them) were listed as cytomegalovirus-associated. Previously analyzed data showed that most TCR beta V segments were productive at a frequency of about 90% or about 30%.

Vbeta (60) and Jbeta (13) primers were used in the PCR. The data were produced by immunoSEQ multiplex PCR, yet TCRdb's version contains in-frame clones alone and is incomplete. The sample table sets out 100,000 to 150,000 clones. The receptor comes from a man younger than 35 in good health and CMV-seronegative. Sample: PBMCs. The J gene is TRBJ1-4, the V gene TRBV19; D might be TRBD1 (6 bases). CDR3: CASPSGATNEKLFF. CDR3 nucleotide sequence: TGTGCCAGTCCCTCAGGGGCAACTAATGAAAAACTGTTTTTT.